A selection of T cell receptor beta chains follows, all from one sample in a study of T cell changes during pregnancy in multiple sclerosis. Data came from immunoSEQ multiplex PCR; TCRdb stores just in-frame clones and leaves some out. The sample includes approximately 17,000 clones, around 97% of them seen just once. Sequenced material: peripheral blood, taken in the third trimester of pregnancy. The receptors here all came from a female donor with multiple sclerosis, enrolled in a pregnancy study. Each CDR3 is given with its conserved first and last residue. A D gene is named only where the DNA matches it firmly. Clone size, where shown, is once, few, many, or a class for clones that have expanded.

d_gene: .; abundance: once; v_gene: TRBV6-5; j_gene: TRBJ2-3; CDR3aa: CASSYKFTQYF; CDR3nt: TGTGCCAGCAGTTATAAATTTACGCAGTATTTT
d_gene: TRBD2; abundance: .; v_gene: TRBV7-9; j_gene: TRBJ2-1; CDR3aa: CASSPPSGSGGNEQFF; CDR3nt: TGTGCCAGCAGCCCGCCTAGCGGGAGTGGGGGGAATGAGCAGTTCTTC
d_gene: .; abundance: .; v_gene: TRBV2; j_gene: TRBJ2-3; CDR3aa: CARGWGGADTQYF; CDR3nt: TGTGCCAGAGGATGGGGGGGGGCCGATACGCAGTATTTT
d_gene: .; abundance: .; v_gene: TRBV5-1; j_gene: TRBJ1-1; CDR3aa: CASSLKRVTHTEAFF; CDR3nt: TGCGCCAGCAGCCTTAAGAGGGTAACTCACACTGAAGCTTTCTTT
d_gene: TRBD1; abundance: few; v_gene: TRBV14; j_gene: TRBJ1-1; CDR3aa: CASSQDLGTGVNTEAFF; CDR3nt: TGTGCCAGCAGCCAAGATCTCGGGACAGGGGTCAACACTGAAGCTTTCTTT
d_gene: .; abundance: .; v_gene: TRBV19; j_gene: TRBJ1-5; CDR3aa: CASSIESQPQHF; CDR3nt: TGTGCCAGTAGTATAGAGTCACAACCCCAGCATTTT
d_gene: .; abundance: .; v_gene: TRBV15; j_gene: TRBJ1-1; CDR3aa: CATSPVSGDTEAFF; CDR3nt: TGTGCCACCAGTCCGGTAAGCGGGGACACTGAAGCTTTCTTT
d_gene: TRBD2; abundance: .; v_gene: TRBV9; j_gene: TRBJ2-3; CDR3aa: CASSATSGTSSTDTQYF; CDR3nt: TGTGCCAGCAGCGCGACTAGCGGAACCTCTAGCACAGATACGCAGTATTTT
d_gene: .; abundance: .; v_gene: TRBV9; j_gene: TRBJ1-2; CDR3aa: CASSVGSGGDGYTF; CDR3nt: TGTGCCAGCAGCGTTGGGAGTGGGGGGGATGGCTACACCTTC
d_gene: TRBD2; abundance: .; v_gene: TRBV28; j_gene: TRBJ2-1; CDR3aa: CASRGLAGGYNEQFF; CDR3nt: TGTGCCAGCAGGGGCCTAGCGGGAGGCTACAATGAGCAGTTCTTC
d_gene: .; abundance: .; v_gene: TRBV5-1; j_gene: TRBJ2-7; CDR3aa: CASRSQGGYEQYF; CDR3nt: TGCGCCAGCAGGTCACAGGGAGGGTACGAGCAGTACTTC
d_gene: .; abundance: .; v_gene: TRBV23-1; j_gene: TRBJ1-6; CDR3aa: CASSQGRSLSSYNSPLHF; CDR3nt: TGCGCCAGCAGTCAGGGGCGGTCCTTGAGCTCCTATAATTCACCCCTCCACTTT
d_gene: .; abundance: .; v_gene: TRBV2; j_gene: TRBJ1-1; CDR3aa: CASSGGRDTEAFF; CDR3nt: TGTGCCAGCAGTGGAGGGCGGGACACTGAAGCTTTCTTT
d_gene: .; abundance: .; v_gene: TRBV11-3; j_gene: TRBJ2-2; CDR3aa: CASSLVTGVNTGELFF; CDR3nt: TGTGCCAGCAGCTTAGTAACCGGGGTGAACACCGGGGAGCTGTTTTTT